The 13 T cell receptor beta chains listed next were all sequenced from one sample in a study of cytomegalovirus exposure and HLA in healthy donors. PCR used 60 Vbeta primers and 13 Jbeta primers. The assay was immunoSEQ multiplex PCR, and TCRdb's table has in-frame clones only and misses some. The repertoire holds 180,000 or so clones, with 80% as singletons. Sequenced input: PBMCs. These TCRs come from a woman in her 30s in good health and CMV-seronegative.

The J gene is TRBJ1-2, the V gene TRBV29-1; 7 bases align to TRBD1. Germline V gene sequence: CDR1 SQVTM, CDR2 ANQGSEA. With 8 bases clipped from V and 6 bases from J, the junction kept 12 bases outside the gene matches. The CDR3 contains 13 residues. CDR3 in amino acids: CSSKGDRENGYTF. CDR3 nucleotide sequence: TGCAGCTCCAAAGGTGACAGGGAGAATGGCTACACCTTC.

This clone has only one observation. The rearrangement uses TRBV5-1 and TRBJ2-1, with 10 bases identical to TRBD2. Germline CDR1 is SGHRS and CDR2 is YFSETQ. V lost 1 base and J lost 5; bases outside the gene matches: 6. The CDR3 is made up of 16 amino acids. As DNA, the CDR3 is TGCGCCAGCAGCTTGTCGTCTAGCGGGGGCAACAATGAGCAGTTCTTC. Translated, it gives CASSLSSSGGNNEQFF.

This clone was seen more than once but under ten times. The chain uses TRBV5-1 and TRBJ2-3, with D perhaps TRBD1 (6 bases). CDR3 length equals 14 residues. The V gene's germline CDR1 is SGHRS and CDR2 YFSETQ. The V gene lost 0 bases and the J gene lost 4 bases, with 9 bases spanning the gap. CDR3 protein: CASSLVEGADTQYF. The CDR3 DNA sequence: TGCGCCAGCAGCTTGGTCGAGGGGGCAGATACGCAGTATTTT.

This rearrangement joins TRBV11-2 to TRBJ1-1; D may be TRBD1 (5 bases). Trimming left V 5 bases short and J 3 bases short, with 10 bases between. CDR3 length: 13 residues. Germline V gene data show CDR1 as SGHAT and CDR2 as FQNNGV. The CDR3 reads CASSLDTDTEAFF. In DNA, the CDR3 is TGTGCCAGCAGCCTGGACACGGACACTGAAGCTTTCTTT.

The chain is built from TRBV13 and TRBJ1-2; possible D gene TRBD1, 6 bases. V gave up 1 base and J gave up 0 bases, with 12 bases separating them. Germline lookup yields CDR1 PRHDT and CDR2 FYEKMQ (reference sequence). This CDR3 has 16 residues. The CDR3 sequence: CASSLDRDGANYGYTF. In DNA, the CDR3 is TGTGCCAGCAGCTTAGACAGGGATGGAGCTAACTATGGCTACACCTTC.

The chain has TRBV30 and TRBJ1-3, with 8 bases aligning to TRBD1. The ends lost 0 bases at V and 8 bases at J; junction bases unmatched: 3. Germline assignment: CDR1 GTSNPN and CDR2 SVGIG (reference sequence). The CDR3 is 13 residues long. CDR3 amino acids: CAWSVGTGDTIYF. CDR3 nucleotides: TGTGCCTGGAGTGTAGGGACAGGAGACACCATATATTTT. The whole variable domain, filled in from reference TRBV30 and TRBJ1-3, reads SQTIHQWPATLVQPVGSPLSLECTVEGTSNPNLYWYRQAAGRGLQLLFYSVGIGQISSEVPQNLSASRPQDRQFILSSKKLLLSDSGFYLCAWSVGTGDTIYFGEGSWLTVV.

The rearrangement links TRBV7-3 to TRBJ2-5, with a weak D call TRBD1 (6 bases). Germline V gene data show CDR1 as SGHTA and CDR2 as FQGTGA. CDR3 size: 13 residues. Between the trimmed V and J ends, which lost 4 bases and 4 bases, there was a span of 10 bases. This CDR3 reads CASSSGALETQYF. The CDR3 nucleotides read TGTGCCAGCAGCTCAGGGGCCCTAGAGACCCAGTACTTC.

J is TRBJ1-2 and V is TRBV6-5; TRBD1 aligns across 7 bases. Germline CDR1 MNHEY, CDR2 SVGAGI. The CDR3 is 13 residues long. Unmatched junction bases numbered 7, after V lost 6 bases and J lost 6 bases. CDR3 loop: CASRTGTVDGYTF. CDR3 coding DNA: TGTGCCAGCAGGACCGGGACAGTTGATGGCTACACCTTC.

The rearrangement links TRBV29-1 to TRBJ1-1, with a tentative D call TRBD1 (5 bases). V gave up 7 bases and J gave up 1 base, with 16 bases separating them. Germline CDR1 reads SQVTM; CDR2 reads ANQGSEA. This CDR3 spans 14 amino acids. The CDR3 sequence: CSAFGGAGNTEAFF. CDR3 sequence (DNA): TGCAGCGCCTTCGGGGGAGCAGGGAACACTGAAGCTTTCTTT.

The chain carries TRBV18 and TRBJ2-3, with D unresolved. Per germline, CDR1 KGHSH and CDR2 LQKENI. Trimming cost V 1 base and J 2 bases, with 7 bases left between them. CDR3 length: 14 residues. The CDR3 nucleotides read TGTGCCAGCTCACCACTCGACTCCACAGATACGCAGTATTTT. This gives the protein CASSPLDSTDTQYF. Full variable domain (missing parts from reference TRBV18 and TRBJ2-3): NAGVMQNPRHLVRRRGQEARLRCSPMKGHSHVYWYRQLPEEGLKFMVYLQKENIIDESGMPKERFSAEFPKEGPSILRIQQVVRGDSAAYFCASSPLDSTDTQYFGPGTRLTVL.

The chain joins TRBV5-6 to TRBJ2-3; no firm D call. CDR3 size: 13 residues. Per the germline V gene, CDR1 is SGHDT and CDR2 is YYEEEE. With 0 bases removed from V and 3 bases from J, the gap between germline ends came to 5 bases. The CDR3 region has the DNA TGTGCCAGCAGCTTGGTAGAGACAGATACGCAGTATTTT. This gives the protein CASSLVETDTQYF.

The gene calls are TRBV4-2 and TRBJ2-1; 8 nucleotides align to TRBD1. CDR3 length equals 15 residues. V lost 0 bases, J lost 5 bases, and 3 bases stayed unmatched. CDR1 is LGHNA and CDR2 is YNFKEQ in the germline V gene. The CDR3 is CASSQDGTGNNEQFF. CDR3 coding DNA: TGTGCCAGCAGCCAAGACGGGACAGGCAACAATGAGCAGTTCTTC.

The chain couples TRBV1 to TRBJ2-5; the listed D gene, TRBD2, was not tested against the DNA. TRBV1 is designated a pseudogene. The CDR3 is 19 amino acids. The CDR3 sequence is CTSSQESSSGGASRETQYF. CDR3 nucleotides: TGCACCAGCAGCCAAGAGTCGTCTAGCGGGGGGGCCAGTAGAGAGACCCAGTACTTC.